The clone carrying this TCR beta chain showed up just once. Germline V lookup: CDR1 SGDLS, CDR2 YYNGEE. The CDR3 is made up of 15 amino acids. The junction had 1 base not matched to a gene; V was cut back by 0 bases and J by 5 bases. The source of the sample is a study of blood T cell repertoires in COVID-19. Here immunoSEQ multiplex PCR was the method, and the copy in TCRdb shows in-frame clones only, minus some. In the table there are 150,000 or so clones, roughly 83% of which are singletons. Sequencing was carried out using PBMCs or T cells enriched from blood (not recorded which). This TCR derives from a man aged 70-80 years who had been exposed to COVID-19. This chain connects TRBV9 to TRBJ1-4, with 10 bases lining up with TRBD1. CDR3 sequence reads: CASSVAGQGNEKLFF. DNA for the CDR3: TGTGCCAGCAGCGTAGCGGGACAGGGGAATGAAAAACTGTTTTTT.